This entry lists 19 T cell receptor beta chains sequenced from one sample in a study of T cell repertoires in cytomegalovirus infection. For these TCRs, the target antigens are not known. TCRdb fed the reads into MiXCR, producing one record per CDR3 protein. There are about 500,000 distinct CDR3 sequences in the sample; around a third occur only once, and roughly 15% lies in the top ten. The sample in question was cultured PBMCs, obtained from culture after CMV antigen stimulation. The origin of the receptors is a human donor in good health (CMV status not recorded). Some clones in this sample may be carry-over from other donors' samples.

The table lists this clonotype with many counts. The chain carries TRBV7-2 and TRBJ1-2; D not certain. Germline loops: CDR1 SGHTA, CDR2 FQGNSA. Trimming pared 6 bases from V and 4 bases from J, leaving 15 bases between. The CDR3 runs to 14 residues. Here the CDR3 reads CASRSGIYLYGYTF. In DNA, the CDR3 is TGTGCCAGCAGATCTGGAATTTACCTCTATGGCTACACCTTC.

The chain combines TRBV7-3 with TRBJ2-3, with 8 bases lining up with TRBD1. The CDR3 has 15 amino acids. Per the germline V gene, CDR1 is SGHTA and CDR2 is FQGTGA. Germline trimming cut 0 bases from V and 7 bases from J; bases unmatched to any gene: 6. This CDR3 is CASSLTQRTGNTQYF. CDR3 coding DNA: TGTGCCAGCAGCTTAACCCAACGGACAGGGAATACGCAGTATTTT.

This chain joins TRBV11-1 and TRBJ2-5, with no clear D. Looked up from germline, CDR1 is SGHAT and CDR2 is FQDESV (reference sequence). The CDR3 runs to 13 residues. Trimming cost V 5 bases and J 4 bases, with 11 bases left between them. CDR3 protein: CASSSPELETQYF. The CDR3 DNA sequence: TGTGCCAGCAGCAGCCCAGAGTTAGAGACCCAGTACTTC.

Many counts were recorded for this clonotype. The V and J genes are TRBV7-2 and TRBJ2-5; possibly TRBD2 for D (6 bases). The CDR3 extends over 16 amino acids. V was clipped by 5 bases and J by 4 bases, with 20 bases between them. Germline V lookup: CDR1 SGHTA, CDR2 FQGNSA. The CDR3 reads CASSPRGGGSGETQYF. The CDR3 DNA reads as TGTGCCAGCAGCCCCCGAGGTGGGGGTAGCGGAGAGACCCAGTACTTC.

The sample holds a few counts of this clonotype. V gene TRBV7-2 combines with J gene TRBJ2-3; 14 bases line up with TRBD2. Per the germline V gene, CDR1 is SGHTA and CDR2 is FQGNSA. Trimming cost V 5 bases and J 7 bases; bases outside gene matches: 17. This CDR3 has 19 residues. In DNA form, the CDR3 reads TGTGCCAGCAGCAGCCGCGGACTAGCGGGAGGCCCCAGCGGGAATACGCAGTATTTT. The encoded protein is CASSSRGLAGGPSGNTQYF.

The chain joins TRBV19 to TRBJ2-1; 10 bases agree with TRBD2. CDR1 LNHDA and CDR2 SQIVND come from the germline V gene (reference sequence). CDR3 length: 16 residues. The V gene end was trimmed by 0 bases and the J gene end by 12 bases; junction bases not matched to a gene: 11. The CDR3 here is CASSIERGTSANLQFF. The CDR3, as DNA: TGTGCCAGTAGTATAGAGAGGGGGACTAGCGCAAATCTGCAGTTCTTC. The entire variable domain, with the rest obtained from reference TRBV19 and TRBJ2-1, is as follows: DGGITQSPKYLFRKEGQNVTLSCEQNLNHDAMYWYRQDPGQGLRLIYYSQIVNDFQKGDIAEGYSVSREKKESFPLTVTSAQKNPTAFYLCASSIERGTSANLQFFGPGTRLTVL.

The rearrangement joins TRBV5-5 to TRBJ2-5; D remains ambiguous. V lost 2 bases and J lost 2, with 13 bases in between. Germline V gene sequence: CDR1 SGHKS, CDR2 YYEKEE (reference sequence). The CDR3 runs to 15 residues. This chain's CDR3 is CASSFSPAKQETQYF. In DNA, the CDR3 is TGTGCCAGCAGCTTTTCGCCAGCTAAACAAGAGACCCAGTACTTC.

The gene calls are TRBV20-1 and TRBJ1-5; no clear D. The V end was cut by 0 bases, the J end by 3 bases, with 9 bases between. There are 14 residues in the CDR3. The germline V gene has CDR1 DFQATT and CDR2 SNEGSKA (reference sequence). This CDR3 is CSARESRNNQPQHF. The CDR3 DNA sequence: TGCAGTGCTAGAGAGTCCAGAAACAATCAGCCCCAGCATTTT.

This clonotype was counted ten times or more. The chain uses TRBV7-2 and TRBJ2-3; D not resolved. Germline assignment: CDR1 SGHTA and CDR2 FQGNSA. With 5 bases removed from V and 0 bases from J, the gap between germline ends came to 12 bases. This CDR3 contains 15 residues. The CDR3 sequence is CASSRRDPSTDTQYF. CDR3 DNA: TGTGCCAGCAGCCGACGTGATCCTAGCACAGATACGCAGTATTTT.

This rearrangement joins TRBV20-1 to TRBJ2-7; TRBD2 might be the D (6 bases). CDR1 is DFQATT, CDR2 SNEGSKA, per germline (reference sequence). The CDR3 runs 13 residues. The V end was cut by 7 bases, the J end by 3 bases, with 16 bases between. The CDR3 bases are TGCAGTGTTCAGTCGACTAGTATCTACGAGCAGTACTTC. Its translation is CSVQSTSIYEQYF.

This clonotype was observed a few times. The rearrangement links TRBV5-6 to TRBJ2-7, with 7 bases identical to TRBD2. CDR3 size: 14 residues. Germline V gene data show CDR1 as SGHDT and CDR2 as YYEEEE. J gave up 5 bases and V 6 bases, and 11 bases lay outside the gene matches. This chain's CDR3 is CASNRETSPHEQYV. CDR3 sequence (DNA): TGTGCCAGCAACAGAGAGACTAGCCCGCACGAGCAGTACGTC.

J is TRBJ1-2 and V is TRBV12-3 or TRBV12-4; no clear D. V lost 5 bases and J lost 3, with 19 bases in between. This CDR3 is built from 16 residues. DNA of the CDR3: TGTGCCAGCAGTCCCCTCCTCCGGCGACCTCACTATGGCTACACCTTC. It specifies CASSPLLRRPHYGYTF.

CDR3 DNA sequence: TGCGCCAGCAGCCCTCGGTTTGGGTCGACCTACGAGCAGTACTTC. Translation gives CASSPRFGSTYEQYF. The chain combines TRBV4-3 with TRBJ2-7, with D uncertain. The CDR3 consists of 15 residues. Per germline, CDR1 LGHNA and CDR2 YSLEER. V lost 4 bases, J lost 2 bases, and 15 bases lay in between.

V and J are TRBV23-1 and TRBJ2-3; D not resolved. TRBV23-1 qualifies as an ORF whose function is uncertain. The V end was cut by 2 bases, the J end by 0 bases, with 3 bases between. The CDR3 runs 13 residues. The CDR3 DNA reads TGCGCCAGCAGTCAACCCAGCACAGATACGCAGTATTTT. Amino acid sequence: CASSQPSTDTQYF.

The chain uses TRBV7-2 and TRBJ2-3; 13 bases line up with TRBD2. Germline trimming cut 3 bases from V and 9 bases from J; bases unmatched to any gene: 9. Per the germline V gene, CDR1 is SGHTA and CDR2 is FQGNSA. The CDR3 spans 16 residues. CDR3 in amino acids: CASSLFTSGRARTQYF. The CDR3, as DNA: TGTGCCAGCAGCTTGTTTACTAGCGGGAGGGCCAGGACGCAGTATTTT.

This clonotype was picked up a small number of times. V and J are TRBV7-6 and TRBJ2-2, with 13 bases aligning to TRBD2. The ends lost 5 bases at V and 1 base at J; junction bases unmatched: 4. The CDR3 has 17 residues. In germline, CDR1 is SGHVS, CDR2 FNYEAQ. For the CDR3, the DNA is TGTGCCAGCAGCACCCGACTAGCGGGAGGGAACACCGGGGAGCTGTTTTTT. It codes for CASSTRLAGGNTGELFF.

The V and J genes are TRBV7-9 and TRBJ2-1; TRBD2 agrees at 7 bases. J was trimmed by 16 bases and V by 6 bases; bases with no gene match: 27. Germline V gene data show CDR1 as SEHNR and CDR2 as FQNEAQ (reference sequence). This CDR3 has 17 residues. CDR3 loop: CASRSTRGISGQQMTFF. The CDR3 DNA sequence: TGTGCCAGCAGAAGTACGCGGGGGATTAGCGGCCAGCAGATGACATTCTTC.

The chain recombines TRBV11-2 with TRBJ2-4; the D gene is possibly TRBD2 (5 bases). The CDR3 spans 18 residues. Trimming cost V 2 bases and J 0 bases, with 17 bases left between them. Germline V gene data show CDR1 as SGHAT and CDR2 as FQNNGV. CDR3 bases: TGTGCCAGCAGCTTAAGGGCGAGCGGTATGCTAGCCAAAAACATTCAGTACTTC. Its translation: CASSLRASGMLAKNIQYF. The variable domain in full, completed from reference TRBV11-2 and TRBJ2-4, reads EAGVAQSPRYKIIEKRQSVAFWCNPISGHATLYWYQQILGQGPKLLIQFQNNGVVDDSQLPKDRFSAERLKGVDSTLKIQPAKLEDSAVYLCASSLRASGMLAKNIQYFGAGTRLSVL.

V gene TRBV7-2 combines with J gene TRBJ2-5; 9 nucleotides align to TRBD2. V was clipped by 3 bases and J by 4 bases; unmatched bases: 6. Germline-derived CDR1 and CDR2 are SGHTA and FQGNSA. This CDR3 comprises 15 residues. In nucleotides, the CDR3 is TGTGCCAGCAGCTTCCAGGCGGGAGGGGGAGAGACCCAGTACTTC. This translates into CASSFQAGGGETQYF.